Listed below are T cell receptor beta chains from one sample, sequenced in a study of OX40 agonist ivuxolimab in advanced cancers. Sequenced by immunoSEQ multiplex PCR; TCRdb stores in-frame clones only, minus some. The data contain fewer than 65,000 clones, roughly 86% of them singletons. Specimen: CD4+ or CD8+ T cells sorted from blood, collected in a trial of the OX40 agonist ivuxolimab. Source of these receptors: an adult with an advanced solid tumor such as melanoma, head and neck, liver or kidney cancer. CDR3s include the opening cysteine and the closing phenylalanine or tryptophan. Fields, in order: D gene, J gene, V gene, clone size, CDR3 protein, CDR3 DNA. A D gene is named only where the DNA matches it firmly. The size of a clone is reported for some rows only, either as once, few or many, or as a class for expanded clones.

TRBD2 TRBJ2-1 TRBV4-3 - CASSLLTSGIPYEQFF TGCGCCAGCAGCCTACTGACTAGCGGGATACCCTATGAGCAGTTCTTC
- TRBJ2-6 TRBV15 - CATSRSGGAGANVLTF TGTGCCACCAGCAGATCCGGTGGTGCTGGGGCCAACGTCCTGACTTTC
- TRBJ1-5 TRBV5-1 - CASSPQGYSNQPQHF TGCGCCAGCAGCCCCCAGGGTTATAGCAATCAGCCCCAGCATTTT
- TRBJ2-1 TRBV4-1 - CASSPAVNNEQFF TGCGCCAGCAGCCCCGCTGTCAACAATGAGCAGTTCTTC
TRBD1 TRBJ2-1 TRBV19 - CASSPGQGRHNEQFF TGTGCCAGTAGCCCCGGACAGGGTAGGCACAATGAGCAGTTCTTC
- TRBJ2-5 TRBV5-1 - CASAPTGGGQGTQYF TGCGCCAGCGCACCAACAGGGGGAGGGCAGGGGACCCAGTACTTC
TRBD1 TRBJ2-7 TRBV6-5 - CASRLRTGGTYEQYF TGTGCCAGCAGATTAAGGACAGGGGGTACCTACGAGCAGTACTTC
- TRBJ1-1 TRBV25-1 once CASSGTGRGAFF TGTGCCAGCAGTGGGACTGGACGGGGAGCTTTCTTT
TRBD1 TRBJ1-1 TRBV6-1 once CASPDRLNTEAFF TGTGCCAGCCCGGACAGGTTGAACACTGAAGCTTTCTTT
- TRBJ2-7 TRBV6-6 - CASSYSSSYEQYF TGTGCCAGCAGTTACTCATCCAGCTACGAGCAGTACTTC
- TRBJ2-7 TRBV28 - CASIGAGGSEQYF TGTGCCAGCATTGGGGCAGGGGGGTCCGAGCAGTACTTC
- TRBJ2-5 TRBV7-5 once CARSSDGTKISETQYF TGTGCCAGAAGCTCCGACGGGACTAAGATTTCAGAGACCCAGTACTTC
TRBD1 TRBJ1-1 TRBV28 - CASRDQGGAEAFF TGTGCCAGCAGGGACCAGGGGGGAGCGGAAGCTTTCTTT
- TRBJ1-1 TRBV2 - CASSGRQKMNTEAFF TGTGCCAGCAGTGGGAGACAGAAGATGAACACTGAAGCTTTCTTT
- TRBJ2-2 TRBV4-3 - CASGDIAGELFF TGCGCCTCGGGGGATATCGCCGGGGAGCTGTTTTTT
TRBD1 TRBJ2-2 TRBV10-3 - CAIWGQGASGELFF TGTGCCATCTGGGGACAGGGGGCTTCCGGGGAGCTGTTTTTT
- TRBJ2-7 TRBV5-1 - CASSLNTGQALDEQYF TGCGCCAGCAGCCTAAATACGGGACAAGCCCTCGATGAGCAGTACTTC
TRBD1 TRBJ1-2 TRBV5-4 - CASSLDRTGNNYGYTF TGTGCCAGCAGCTTGGACCGGACAGGGAATAACTATGGCTACACCTTC
TRBD1 TRBJ2-7 TRBV5-1 - CASTTGAAYEQYF TGCGCCAGCACCACAGGGGCAGCCTACGAGCAGTACTTC
TRBD2 TRBJ2-3 TRBV7-3 - CASSLEGTRDTQYF TGTGCCAGCAGCTTAGAAGGGACTAGGGATACGCAGTATTTT
- TRBJ2-7 TRBV6-5 few CASSYSLGLRVEQYF TGTGCCAGCAGTTACTCTTTAGGATTAAGGGTCGAGCAGTACTTC
- TRBJ2-7 TRBV14 - CASSQDLASYEQYF TGTGCCAGCAGCCAAGATCTGGCTTCCTACGAGCAGTACTTC
- TRBJ1-5 TRBV7-9 - CASSLDGQGPLQPQHF TGTGCCAGCAGCTTAGATGGGCAGGGGCCCCTTCAGCCCCAGCATTTT
- TRBJ2-1 TRBV28 - CASSLAINEQFF TGTGCCAGCAGTCTAGCGATCAATGAGCAGTTCTTC
- TRBJ2-7 TRBV4-2 - CASSQELNYEQYF TGTGCCAGCAGCCAAGAACTTAATTACGAGCAGTACTTC
- TRBJ2-1 TRBV5-1 - CASSSLQGGFYNEQFF TGCGCCAGCAGCTCTCTACAGGGTGGGTTCTACAATGAGCAGTTCTTC
- TRBJ1-1 TRBV25-1 - CASSTGTRGHEAFF TGTGCCAGCAGTACCGGGACCAGGGGTCATGAAGCTTTCTTT
- TRBJ2-1 TRBV21-1 - CASSKLFRLAKSSYNEQFF TGTGCCAGCAGCAAACTTTTTCGGCTAGCTAAGAGCTCCTACAATGAGCAGTTCTTC
- TRBJ1-1 TRBV4-1 - CASSQASAAFTEAFF TGCGCCAGCAGCCAAGCCTCGGCAGCCTTCACTGAAGCTTTCTTT
- TRBJ1-5 TRBV4-3 few CASSQGSGFQPQHF TGCGCCAGCAGCCAGGGTTCGGGGTTTCAGCCCCAGCATTTT
TRBD2 TRBJ2-1 TRBV10-1 - CASSASGAYNEQFF TGCGCCAGCAGTGCTAGCGGGGCCTACAATGAGCAGTTCTTC
- TRBJ2-7 TRBV28 - CASRPGGLAGGPAQYF TGTGCCAGCCGGCCAGGGGGGCTAGCTGGGGGCCCCGCGCAGTACTTC
TRBD1 TRBJ1-2 TRBV9 - CASSSRGGGLNYGYTF TGTGCCAGCAGCTCGAGGGGAGGGGGCCTTAACTATGGCTACACCTTC
TRBD2 TRBJ2-7 TRBV6-5 once CATHFAGGGEQYF TGTGCCACTCATTTTGCGGGAGGTGGCGAGCAGTACTTC
TRBD2 TRBJ2-1 TRBV7-2 - CASRSTSGANEQFF TGTGCCAGCAGGTCCACTAGCGGGGCCAATGAGCAGTTCTTC
TRBD1 TRBJ1-2 TRBV28 - CASNLPWTGGAYGYTF TGTGCCAGCAACTTACCTTGGACAGGCGGGGCCTATGGCTACACCTTC
TRBD1 TRBJ2-1 TRBV28 - CASSVPDRVEQFF TGTGCCAGCAGTGTTCCGGACAGGGTTGAGCAGTTCTTC
TRBD2 TRBJ2-1 TRBV7-2 - CASTLLGGANEQFF TGTGCCAGCACCCTCCTCGGGGGGGCAAATGAGCAGTTCTTC
- TRBJ1-3 TRBV9 - CASSVEVLDPGAGNTIYF TGTGCCAGCAGCGTAGAGGTTTTGGACCCCGGCGCTGGAAACACCATATATTTT
TRBD1 TRBJ2-2 TRBV15 - CATSGTGPGELFF TGTGCCACCAGCGGGACAGGGCCCGGGGAGCTGTTTTTT
TRBD1 TRBJ1-1 TRBV6-7 - CASISGQGGQNTEAFF TGTGCCAGCATATCGGGACAGGGGGGCCAGAACACTGAAGCTTTCTTT